This T cell receptor (beta chain) is from a study of monozygotic twins with inflammatory bowel disease. Study results and caveats: Among IBD patients, TCRbeta diversity (inverse Simpson) was lower than in healthy co-twins.

TCR libraries each used 3,000 to 4,000 ng of total RNA. The authors made each sample's cDNA in eight separate reactions. Nested PCRs of around 16 and 10 cycles, two in total, were run on TCRalpha and TCRbeta cDNA. TCRdb reprocessed the 5' RACE reads; each CDR3 protein has one entry and no DNA is given. The sample data list 200,000 to 250,000 distinct CDR3 sequences. The CDR3 runs 12 residues. Germline CDR1 reads MNHEY; CDR2 reads SMNVEV (reference sequence). As to this clonotype: Its antigen is not identified.

The chain links TRBV27 to TRBJ1-2. Sequenced material: blood. This TCR derives from a human donor with ulcerative colitis or Crohn's disease, or a healthy co-twin of an affected twin (not recorded which). CDR3 sequence reads: CASRTLAGYYTF.